One and the same sample provided the 8 T cell receptor beta chains below, sequenced in a study of memory CD4+ T cells and cytomegalovirus serostatus. The sort gate was single viable CD3+CD4+CD8-CD45RO+ cells for memory CD4+ T cells. The repertoire was sequenced with immunoSEQ multiplex PCR; TCRdb's copy has only in-frame clones and lacks some. The table has 50,000 to 70,000 clones, less than 85% seen once. Sequencing was performed on memory CD4+ T cells from blood. All receptors derive from an adult in good health and CMV-seronegative.

The DNA for the CDR3 is TGTGCCAGTACCCCGACTAGCGGGCCCTCCTACGAGCAGTACTTC. Its protein is CASTPTSGPSYEQYF. The chain employs TRBV19 and TRBJ2-7; 10 nucleotides line up with TRBD2. The germline CDR1 and CDR2 sequences are LNHDA and SQIVND (reference sequence). V shed 7 bases and J 0 bases; nucleotides not matched to a gene: 6. This CDR3 comprises 15 residues.

The V and J genes are TRBV6-5 and TRBJ2-7; D possibly corresponds to TRBD2 (5 bases). V was pared by 4 bases and J by 7 bases, with 17 bases between. This CDR3 region has 14 residues. CDR1 is MNHEY and CDR2 is SVGAGI in the germline V gene. The CDR3 is CASSFFRDSGEQYF. The CDR3 DNA sequence: TGTGCCAGCAGTTTCTTCCGGGATTCGGGGGAGCAGTACTTC.

This rearrangement joins TRBV5-5 to TRBJ2-7; D possibly corresponds to TRBD1 (5 bases). Germline lookup yields CDR1 SGHKS and CDR2 YYEKEE (reference sequence). The CDR3 covers 14 residues. The germline V and J ends were trimmed by 4 bases and 4 bases, with 15 bases remaining between them. Here the CDR3 DNA reads TGTGCCAGCAGCCGCGGCCAGGGCCGGTACGAGCAGTACTTC. Translated: CASSRGQGRYEQYF. Full variable domain (remainder filled in from reference TRBV5-5 and TRBJ2-7): DAGVTQSPTHLIKTRGQQVTLRCSPISGHKSVSWYQQVLGQGPQFIFQYYEKEERGRGNFPDRFSARQFPNYSSELNVNALLLGDSALYLCASSRGQGRYEQYFGPGTRLTVT.

This chain links TRBV5-1 with TRBJ2-5, with 11 positions matching TRBD2. The J segment lost 1 base and the V segment lost 5 bases, leaving 4 bases of the junction unmatched. CDR1 and CDR2 from the germline V gene are SGHRS and YFSETQ. The CDR3 loop spans 15 amino acids. The CDR3 here is CASRGTSGPQETQYF. CDR3 sequence (DNA): TGCGCCAGCAGGGGGACTAGCGGACCCCAAGAGACCCAGTACTTC.

J is TRBJ1-6 and V is TRBV7-9; 11 nucleotides match TRBD1. CDR1 and CDR2 from the germline V gene are SEHNR and FQNEAQ (reference sequence). This CDR3 has 14 residues. V was clipped by 5 bases and J by 7 bases; unmatched bases: 1. The CDR3 bases are TGTGCCAGCAGCGGACAGGGGGCAAATTCACCCCTCCACTTT. Protein: CASSGQGANSPLHF.

J is TRBJ2-7 and V is TRBV27; D call uncertain. Trimming removed 10 bases from V and 7 bases from J, with 14 bases in between. The CDR3 contains 11 residues. From germline, CDR1 is MNHEY and CDR2 SMNVEV (reference sequence). CDR3 loop: CANKSPTEQYF. The CDR3 DNA sequence: TGTGCCAACAAATCGCCCACAGAGCAGTACTTC.

This chain joins TRBV5-4 and TRBJ1-4; D is ambiguous. The CDR3 spans 13 residues. Germline CDR1 and CDR2: SGHNT and YYREEE (reference sequence). The ends were cut back, 9 bases at V and 2 bases at J, with 11 bases in the middle. The CDR3 nucleotides are TGTGCCACCTTGAACCCCACTAATGAAAAACTGTTTTTT. Encoded protein: CATLNPTNEKLFF.

This clone was detected a few times. This rearrangement joins TRBV6-1 to TRBJ2-4; 9 nucleotides agree with TRBD1. Unmatched junction bases numbered 7, after V lost 7 bases and J lost 6 bases. CDR1 MNHNS and CDR2 SASEGT come from the germline V gene. The CDR3 covers 14 residues. The chain's CDR3 is CASIGTGMLNIQYF. CDR3 DNA sequence: TGTGCCAGCATAGGGACAGGGATGTTAAACATTCAGTACTTC.